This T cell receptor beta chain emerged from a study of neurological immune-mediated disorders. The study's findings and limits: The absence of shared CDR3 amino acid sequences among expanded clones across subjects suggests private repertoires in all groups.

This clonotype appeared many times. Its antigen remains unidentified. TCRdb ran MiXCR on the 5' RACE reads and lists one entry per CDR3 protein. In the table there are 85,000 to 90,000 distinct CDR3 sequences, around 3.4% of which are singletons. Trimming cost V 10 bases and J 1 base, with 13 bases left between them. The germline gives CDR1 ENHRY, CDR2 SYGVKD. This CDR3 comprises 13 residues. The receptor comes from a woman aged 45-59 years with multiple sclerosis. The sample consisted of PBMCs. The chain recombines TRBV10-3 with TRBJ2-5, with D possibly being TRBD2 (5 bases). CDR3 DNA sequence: TGTGCCAACTCAGAGGGTTCCCAAGAGACCCAGTACTTC. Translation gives CANSEGSQETQYF.